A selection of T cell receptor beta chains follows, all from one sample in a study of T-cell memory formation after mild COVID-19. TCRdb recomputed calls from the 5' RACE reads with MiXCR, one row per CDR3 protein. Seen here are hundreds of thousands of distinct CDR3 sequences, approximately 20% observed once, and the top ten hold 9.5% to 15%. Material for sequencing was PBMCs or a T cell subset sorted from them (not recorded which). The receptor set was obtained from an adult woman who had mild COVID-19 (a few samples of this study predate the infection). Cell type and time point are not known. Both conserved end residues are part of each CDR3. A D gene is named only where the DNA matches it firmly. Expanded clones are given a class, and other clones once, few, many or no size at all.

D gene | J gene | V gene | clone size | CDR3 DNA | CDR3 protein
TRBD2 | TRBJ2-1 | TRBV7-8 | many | TGTGCCAGCAGCTTAAGTCTAGCGGGAACCCATGAGCAGTTCTTC | CASSLSLAGTHEQFF
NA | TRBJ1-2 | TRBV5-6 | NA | TGTGCCAGCAGCTTCATTTTCCAGGGGCGCGGCTACACCTTC | CASSFIFQGRGYTF
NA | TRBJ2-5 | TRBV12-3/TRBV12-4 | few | TGTGCCAGCAGTTACCGACTTGAGGTCCAAGAGACCCAGTACTTC | CASSYRLEVQETQYF
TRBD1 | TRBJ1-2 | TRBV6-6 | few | TGTGCCAGCAGTACCTGGGACAGGGGGTTACGAGGCTACACCTTC | CASSTWDRGLRGYTF
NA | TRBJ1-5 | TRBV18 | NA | TGTGCCCAAACCACCAGGGGCGATAATCAGCCCCAGCATTTT | CAQTTRGDNQPQHF
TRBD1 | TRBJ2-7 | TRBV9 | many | TGTGCCAGCAGCGTAGTCGCCGGGACAGGGGTCGAGCAGTACTTC | CASSVVAGTGVEQYF
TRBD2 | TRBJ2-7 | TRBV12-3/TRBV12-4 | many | TGTGCCAGCAGTAATAGCGGGGGACCCTACGAGCAGTACTTC | CASSNSGGPYEQYF
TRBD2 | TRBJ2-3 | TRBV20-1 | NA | TGCAGTGCTAGGACGACTAGCGGGGGAAAAAGTTTCACAGATACGCAGTATTTT | CSARTTSGGKSFTDTQYF
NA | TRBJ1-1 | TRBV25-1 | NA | TGTGCCAGCAGAACCCGACGGGCCACTGAAGCTTTCTTT | CASRTRRATEAFF
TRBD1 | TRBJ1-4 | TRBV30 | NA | TGTGCCTGGACTACCGGGACAGTCCTCTCCAATGAAAAACTGTTTTTT | CAWTTGTVLSNEKLFF
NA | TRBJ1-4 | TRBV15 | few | TGTGCCACCAGCAGAGGGGGAGGGGAAAATGAAAAACTGTTTTTT | CATSRGGGENEKLFF
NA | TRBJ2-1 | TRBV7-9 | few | TGTGCCAGCAGCCCTGTGGGTGGAGGCCCGTCCTACAATGAGCAGTTCTTC | CASSPVGGGPSYNEQFF
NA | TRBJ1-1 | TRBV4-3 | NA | TGCGCCAGCAGCCAAGTATGGGTTTTGGGGGCTGAAGCTTTCTTT | CASSQVWVLGAEAFF
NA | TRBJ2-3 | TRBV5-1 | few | TGCGCCAGCAGCTTCCAGGGTTCAAGGTCCGATACGCAGTATTTT | CASSFQGSRSDTQYF
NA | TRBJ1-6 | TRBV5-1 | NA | TGCGCCAGCAGCACTACAAGACTCAATTCACCCCTCCACTTT | CASSTTRLNSPLHF
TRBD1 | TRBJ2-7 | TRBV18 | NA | TGTGCCAGCTCACCCCCACAGGGGGTATCCGAGCAGTACTTC | CASSPPQGVSEQYF
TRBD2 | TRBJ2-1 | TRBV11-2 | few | TGTGCCAGCAGCTTAAATTGGCGGGAGAGCTCCTACAATGAGCAGTTCTTC | CASSLNWRESSYNEQFF